Listed here is a single T cell receptor beta chain. Its matching antigen is unknown. These data originate in a study of cytomegalovirus exposure and HLA in healthy donors. Regarding the study as a whole: Equally common other TCR beta chains were less clonally expanded than HLA-associated ones, a later analysis found. A highly shared variant cluster was judged a likely technical artifact. In vitro testing confirmed a few CMV-associated chains as specific for CMV antigens.

PCR was performed using 60 Vbeta and 13 Jbeta primers. Original processing notes: An analysis performed later counted about 80 million unique TCR beta chains (roughly 11 million of them shared). Generated by immunoSEQ multiplex PCR, the TCRdb table keeps only in-frame clones and is missing some. From that table come the V and J calls and clone size; the DNA was used to work out D and trimming. The sample lists around 170,000 clones; around 73% were seen once. Source material: PBMCs. The sequence was collected from a man aged 55 to 70 in good health and CMV-seronegative.

This CDR3 is CASNNPGDRPTGELFF. CDR3 coding DNA: TGTGCCAGTAATAACCCTGGGGACAGACCAACCGGGGAGCTGTTTTTT. The chain carries TRBV19 and TRBJ2-2; 7 bases align to TRBD1. After removal of 7 bases from V and 5 bases from J, the junction contained 13 bases not matched to a gene. This CDR3 is 16 amino acids long. The germline V gene encodes CDR1 LNHDA and CDR2 SQIVND (reference sequence).